The 23 T cell receptor beta chains in this list originate from one sample, sequenced in a study of post-analysis software for immune sequencing data (dated by TCRdb to the mid-2010s). Library creation used PCR. Data came from an Illumina HiSeq 2500. Unique molecular identifiers were incorporated into TCR beta cDNA libraries to reduce PCR and sequencing biases. Using fastp trimming at Q25 and MiXCR clonotype assembly, TCRdb reanalyzed the public sequencing data and kept in-frame beta chains. For every CDR3 protein sequence, its rows merge into one entry that carries the most common genes and DNA. Recorded for this sample are approximately 660,000 distinct CDR3 sequences; over 45% of them occurred a single time. 10% to 12% of the sample comes from the top ten. General findings and caveats noted by the study authors: Patients showed significantly higher frequencies than controls for a few TRBV segments, among them TRBV5-6, TRBV5-1 and TRBV20-1.

No cognate antigen is known for these TCRs. The sample taken for sequencing was blood. The receptors were gathered from a girl aged 2-15 years with multiple sclerosis.

The chain is built from TRBV5-1 and TRBJ2-7, with D possibly being TRBD1 or TRBD2 (5 bases each). The length of the CDR3 is 15 residues. CDR1 is SGHRS and CDR2 is YFSETQ in the germline V gene. V was cut by 7 bases and J by 6 bases, with 23 bases left in between. The CDR3 here is CASQNRDGLFGEQYF. CDR3 DNA: TGCGCCAGCCAAAACCGGGACGGGCTTTTTGGCGAGCAGTACTTC.

Details on this clonotype: The conserved phenylalanine or tryptophan normally closing the CDR3 is absent here, so this likely arose from a read error. The chain has TRBV20-1 and TRBJ2-5; no reliable D call. V was clipped by 2 bases and J by 5 bases, with 9 bases between them. CDR1 is DFQATT, CDR2 SNEGSKA, per germline (reference sequence). The CDR3 contains 12 residues. CDR3 in amino acids: CSARPAAETQYC. Written as DNA, the CDR3 is TGCAGTGCTAGACCCGCGGCTGAGACCCAGTACTGC.

This clonotype appeared once. The CDR3 coding sequence is TGCGCCAGCCGGACAGGTGATGCCTACGAGCAGTACTTC. This sequence encodes CASRTGDAYEQYF. The chain joins TRBV5-1 to TRBJ2-7, with 7 bases that match TRBD1. V gave up 7 bases and J gave up 2 bases; unmatched junction bases: 6. The CDR3 is 13 residues long. Germline V gives CDR1 SGHRS, CDR2 YFSETQ. Together with reference TRBV5-1 and TRBJ2-7, the CDR3 gives the full variable domain: KAGVTQTPRYLIKTRGQQVTLSCSPISGHRSVSWYQQTPGQGLQFLFEYFSETQRNKGNFPGRFSGRQFSNSRSEMNVSTLELGDSALYLCASRTGDAYEQYFGPGTRLTVT.

The rearrangement links TRBV4-2 to TRBJ2-2; D is possibly TRBD1 (6 bases). V was clipped by 0 bases and J by 6 bases, with 11 bases between them. The germline V gene has CDR1 LGHNA and CDR2 YNFKEQ. The CDR3 spans 15 residues. This chain's CDR3 is CASSQEATGAGELFF. The DNA of the CDR3 is TGTGCCAGCAGCCAAGAGGCGACAGGAGCCGGGGAGCTGTTTTTT.

With regard to this clonotype: Without the conserved terminal phenylalanine or tryptophan, this CDR3 likely stems from a read error. The V call is TRBV5-5, the J call TRBJ2-7; D is ambiguous. The end of the DNA aligns better with TRBJ2-5, so the J call may be wrong. The CDR3 totals 12 residues. CDR1 and CDR2 (germline): SGHKS, YYEKEE (reference sequence). The CDR3 DNA reads as TGTGCCAGCAGCCCCGACGTCCCGACCCAGTACTAC. It codes for CASSPDVPTQYY.

This chain uses TRBV4-2 with TRBJ2-1; TRBD2 matches at 11 bases. The CDR3 contains 16 residues. The ends lost 2 bases at V and 1 base at J; junction bases unmatched: 1. Germline assignment: CDR1 LGHNA and CDR2 YNFKEQ. DNA for the CDR3: TGTGCCAGCAGCCAACCTAGCGGGAGGTCCTACAATGAGCAGTTCTTC. This codes for CASSQPSGRSYNEQFF.

The chain carries TRBV12-3 or TRBV12-4 and TRBJ2-1, with 9 nucleotides matching TRBD2. This CDR3 is 16 amino acids long. V dropped 1 base and J dropped 2; count of bases not matched to a gene: 3. The CDR3: CASSLVRGGAYNEQFF. The CDR3 region has the DNA TGTGCCAGCAGTTTAGTTCGCGGGGGGGCCTACAATGAGCAGTTCTTC.

The V and J genes are TRBV6-5 and TRBJ2-7; 9 bases align to TRBD2. Germline V gene sequence: CDR1 MNHEY, CDR2 SVGAGI. J gave up 7 bases and V 2 bases, and 12 bases lay outside the gene matches. This CDR3 spans 16 amino acids. Written as DNA, the CDR3 is TGTGCCAGCAGTTACGTCGGGCTAGCGGGAAATGGGGAGCAGTACTTC. It codes for CASSYVGLAGNGEQYF.

V gene TRBV6-5 combines with J gene TRBJ1-2, with a weak D call TRBD1 (6 bases). Per germline, CDR1 MNHEY and CDR2 SVGAGI. This CDR3 region has 15 residues. Trimming pared 0 bases from V and 6 bases from J, leaving 14 bases between. The CDR3 bases are TGTGCCAGCAGTTACTCGATTTTGGGGGGCCATGGCTACACCTTC. Protein sequence: CASSYSILGGHGYTF.

V is TRBV24-1 and J is TRBJ2-1; TRBD2 matches 8 bases. CDR1 and CDR2 from the germline V gene are KGHDR and SFDVKD. The CDR3 is made up of 15 amino acids. The trim removed 3 bases at V and 7 bases at J, leaving 7 bases unmatched. The CDR3 region is CATSDRSGGANEQFF. CDR3 nucleotide sequence: TGTGCCACCAGTGATCGCTCCGGGGGGGCGAATGAGCAGTTCTTC.

V usage is TRBV18 and J usage is TRBJ2-5; perhaps TRBD1 as D (5 bases). The germline gives CDR1 KGHSH, CDR2 LQKENI. The CDR3 consists of 13 residues. Trimming pared 3 bases from V and 4 bases from J, leaving 9 bases between. The CDR3 is CASSPQGAETQYF. As DNA, the CDR3 is TGTGCCAGCTCACCTCAGGGTGCAGAGACCCAGTACTTC.

The rearrangement joins TRBV7-9 to TRBJ1-1, with 11 bases identical to TRBD1. This CDR3 contains 17 residues. V shed 5 bases, J shed 7 bases, and the junction held 15 bases outside the gene matches. In germline, CDR1 is SEHNR, CDR2 FQNEAQ (reference sequence). The CDR3 here is CASSPFGQGAEKGEAFF. The CDR3 nucleotides are TGTGCCAGCAGCCCCTTCGGACAGGGGGCGGAGAAAGGTGAAGCTTTCTTT.

V usage is TRBV10-3 and J usage is TRBJ2-6, with D possibly being TRBD2 (7 bases). V was cut by 3 bases and J by 4 bases, with 13 bases left in between. From germline, CDR1 is ENHRY and CDR2 SYGVKD. This CDR3 has 16 amino acids. CDR3 nucleotide sequence: TGTGCCATCAGTGATCGGGGGGCGGCCGGGGCCAACGTCCTGACTTTC. It codes for CAISDRGAAGANVLTF.

The count of this clonotype is one. The chain has TRBV10-3 and TRBJ2-5; the D gene is possibly TRBD1 (5 bases). The germline V and J ends were trimmed by 4 bases and 13 bases, with 28 bases remaining between them. Germline-derived CDR1 and CDR2 are ENHRY and SYGVKD. The CDR3 runs 16 residues. The DNA of the CDR3 is TGTGCCATCAGTGCTGGGCCGGGCCGTGGGGCTCACGAGCCGTACTTC. Translation: CAISAGPGRGAHEPYF.

The V and J genes are TRBV15 and TRBJ2-7; 8 nucleotides match TRBD1. With V trimmed by 6 bases and J by 1 base, 2 bases remained unmatched. This CDR3 spans 13 amino acids. Germline V gene lookup returns CDR1 LNHNV and CDR2 YYDKDF (reference sequence). In DNA form, the CDR3 reads TGTGCCACCAGTAGGGACAGGTCCTACGAGCAGTACTTC. Translated: CATSRDRSYEQYF.

This chain connects TRBV9 to TRBJ2-5; 9 bases map to TRBD1. The germline V gene has CDR1 SGDLS and CDR2 YYNGEE. This CDR3 is built from 17 residues. Trimming took 4 bases from V and 5 from J; bases not matched to a gene: 15. Here the CDR3 DNA reads TGTGCCAGCAGCCCCCGCCGCCGGGACAGGGAGGGGGAGACCCAGTACTTC. Its protein is CASSPRRRDREGETQYF.

The V gene is TRBV7-9, the J gene TRBJ2-1; the match to TRBD2 covers 14 bases. Germline CDR1 reads SEHNR; CDR2 reads FQNEAQ (reference sequence). This CDR3 contains 15 residues. V was pared by 2 bases and J by 12 bases, with 6 bases of the junction left unmatched. The CDR3 bases are TGTGCCAGCAGCTTATCGGGACTAGCGGGAGTGGGGCAGTTCTTC. Its translation is CASSLSGLAGVGQFF.

CDR3 bases: TGTGCCAGCAGCTCCCGAATAGATAGCGGGAGGGCCTACAATGAGCAGTTCTTC. Protein sequence: CASSSRIDSGRAYNEQFF. J is TRBJ2-1 and V is TRBV7-9; TRBD2 matches at 11 bases. V shed 4 bases, J shed 2 bases, and the junction held 10 bases outside the gene matches. Looked up from germline, CDR1 is SEHNR and CDR2 is FQNEAQ (reference sequence). The CDR3 has 18 residues.

V usage is TRBV6-5 and J usage is TRBJ1-2, with TRBD1 identical over 9 bases. Germline V gene sequence: CDR1 MNHEY, CDR2 SVGAGI. V lost 4 bases and J lost 4; bases outside the gene matches: 10. CDR3 length: 16 residues. The CDR3 here is CASSWIQGAHPYGYTF. CDR3 DNA sequence: TGTGCCAGCAGTTGGATACAGGGGGCCCACCCCTATGGCTACACCTTC.

The chain couples TRBV7-2 to TRBJ2-2; D ambiguous. The CDR3 consists of 15 residues. Germline V gives CDR1 SGHTA, CDR2 FQGNSA. Trimming left V 2 bases short and J 0 bases short, with 7 bases between. This CDR3 reads CASSLQLTNTGELFF. CDR3 nucleotide sequence: TGTGCCAGCAGCTTACAGCTTACGAACACCGGGGAGCTGTTTTTT.

The V call is TRBV9, the J call TRBJ2-1; 7 bases map to TRBD2. V shed 0 bases, J shed 4 bases, and the junction held 4 bases outside the gene matches. CDR1 SGDLS and CDR2 YYNGEE come from the germline V gene. The CDR3 consists of 15 residues. CDR3 amino acids: CASSVGGSNYNEQFF. The DNA for the CDR3 is TGTGCCAGCAGCGTAGGCGGGAGTAATTACAATGAGCAGTTCTTC.

The J gene is TRBJ2-2, the V gene TRBV6-1, with TRBD2 matching 12 bases. With V trimmed by 5 bases and J by 4 bases, 11 bases remained unmatched. CDR1 and CDR2 (germline): MNHNS, SASEGT. The CDR3 runs 18 residues. The CDR3 loop reads CASSTRLAGVLGTGELFF. The DNA for the CDR3 is TGTGCCAGCAGTACCAGACTAGCGGGAGTTCTTGGCACCGGGGAGCTGTTTTTT.

This clonotype was detected a few times. This sequence joins TRBV9 and TRBJ2-1; D is perhaps TRBD2 (5 bases). CDR1 and CDR2 (germline): SGDLS, YYNGEE. V was clipped by 4 bases and J by 1 base, with 15 bases between them. The CDR3 is 16 residues long. The CDR3 DNA reads as TGTGCCAGCAGCCCAGCGGACTTCTATTCCTACAATGAGCAGTTCTTC. Translating gives CASSPADFYSYNEQFF. The whole variable domain, remainder taken from reference TRBV9 and TRBJ2-1, is DSGVTQTPKHLITATGQRVTLRCSPRSGDLSVYWYQQSLDQGLQFLIQYYNGEERAKGNILERFSAQQFPDLHSELNLSSLELGDSALYFCASSPADFYSYNEQFFGPGTRLTVL.